This is a list of T cell receptor beta chains from one sample in a study of blood T cell repertoires in COVID-19. The protocol was immunoSEQ multiplex PCR, while the TCRdb copy is restricted to in-frame clones and leaves out a portion. The repertoire has about 42,000 clones, more than 75% of them found once; the top ten carry around 27%. The sequenced sample consisted of peripheral blood. The receptor set was obtained from a man aged 80 or over with acute or convalescent COVID-19. CDR3s include the opening cysteine and the closing phenylalanine or tryptophan. The order of the fields is CDR3 length, D gene, clone size, J gene, V gene, CDR3 protein, CDR3 DNA. D genes are given only for firm matches. Only part of the rows carry a size: once, few, many, or a class if the clone is expanded.

14 | TRBD2 | - | TRBJ2-1 | TRBV7-3 | CASSPSGGINEQFF | TGTGCCAGCAGCCCTAGCGGGGGTATCAATGAGCAGTTCTTC
16 | TRBD1 | - | TRBJ2-5 | TRBV7-9 | CASSFYGQGGKETQYF | TGCGCCAGCAGCTTTTACGGACAGGGGGGAAAAGAGACCCAGTACTTC
12 | TRBD1 | - | TRBJ1-2 | TRBV10-3 | CALGDRVNGYTF | TGTGCCCTGGGGGACAGGGTAAATGGCTACACCTTC
12 | - | - | TRBJ2-5 | TRBV2 | CASSQGQETQYF | TGTGCCAGCAGTCAGGGGCAAGAGACCCAGTACTTC
18 | TRBD2 | few | TRBJ2-7 | TRBV7-2 | CASSWAPGLAGGAYEQYF | TGTGCCAGCAGCTGGGCCCCGGGACTAGCGGGGGGTGCCTACGAGCAGTACTTC
14 | TRBD1 | - | TRBJ2-2 | TRBV2 | CASSLDRNGGELFF | TGTGCCAGCAGTTTGGACAGGAACGGCGGGGAGCTGTTTTTT
14 | - | - | TRBJ2-3 | TRBV18 | CASSPFSGTDTQYF | TGTGCCAGCTCACCCTTTTCTGGCACAGATACGCAGTATTTT
15 | - | - | TRBJ1-1 | TRBV9 | CASSPRQSSYTEAFF | TGTGCCAGCAGCCCAAGACAGAGTTCCTACACTGAAGCTTTCTTT
13 | - | - | TRBJ2-2 | TRBV6-5 | CASSSKNTGELFF | TGTGCCAGCAGTTCCAAGAACACCGGGGAGCTGTTTTTT
13 | - | - | TRBJ1-1 | TRBV2 | CASSGELNTEAFF | TGTGCCAGCTCAGGGGAGTTGAACACTGAAGCTTTCTTT
21 | TRBD1 | once | TRBJ2-6 | TRBV9 | CASSKPYLGTGAISGANVLTF | TGTGCCAGCAGCAAACCCTACCTTGGGACAGGGGCCATCTCTGGGGCCAACGTCCTGACTTTC
14 | - | - | TRBJ1-6 | TRBV21-1 | CASSTHRGNSPLHF | TGTGCCAGCAGCACCCACAGGGGCAATTCACCCCTCCACTTT
18 | TRBD1 | - | TRBJ1-5 | TRBV5-5 | CASSLDLWGQGANQPQHF | TGTGCCAGCAGCTTGGACCTCTGGGGGCAGGGGGCGAATCAGCCCCAGCATTTT
15 | - | once | TRBJ1-2 | TRBV5-1 | CASSLTLGANYGYTF | TGCGCCAGCAGCTTGACACTCGGGGCTAACTATGGCTACACCTTC
14 | - | - | TRBJ2-3 | TRBV7-3 | CASSLGGRTDTQYF | TGTGCCAGCAGCTTGGGGGGGCGCACAGATACGCAGTATTTT
15 | TRBD1 | - | TRBJ2-1 | TRBV5-4 | CASSPTGDSYNEQFF | TGTGCCAGCAGCCCAACAGGGGACTCCTACAATGAGCAGTTCTTC
16 | TRBD1 | once | TRBJ1-6 | TRBV5-8 | CASSFGTGIDNSPLHF | TGTGCCAGCAGCTTTGGGACAGGGATCGATAATTCACCCCTCCACTTT
17 | TRBD2 | - | TRBJ2-3 | TRBV9 | CASSVDSTSGFTDTQYF | TGTGCCAGCAGCGTAGATTCCACTAGCGGATTCACAGATACGCAGTATTTT
15 | - | - | TRBJ2-7 | TRBV5-4 | CASSFIGGLTYEQYF | TGTGCCAGCAGCTTCATCGGCGGGCTAACCTACGAGCAGTACTTC
19 | TRBD2 | - | TRBJ2-6 | TRBV5-4 | CASSLFRWGGSSGANVLTF | TGTGCCAGCAGCTTGTTCAGGTGGGGGGGGTCCTCTGGGGCCAACGTCCTGACTTTC